This is a list of T cell receptor beta chains from one sample in a study of CD8+ T cells in alopecia areata. Libraries were prepared by immunoSEQ multiplex PCR; TCRdb keeps only in-frame clonotypes and omits some of them. This sample has some 170,000 clones, with about 72% found just once. Source: CD8+ T cells sorted from blood, taken at week 0. Source of these receptors: a human donor with alopecia areata. Each CDR3 is given with its conserved first and last residue. Fields, in order: D gene, J gene, clone size, V gene, CDR3 protein, CDR3 DNA. The D gene is left open where the match is weak. Expanded clones are given a class, and other clones once, few, many or no size at all.

>.|TRBJ2-3|few|TRBV27
CASSLGGTDTQYF
TGTGCCAGCAGTTTGGGGGGCACAGATACGCAGTATTTT
>.|TRBJ1-5|.|TRBV19
CASRSGLLPQHF
TGTGCCAGTAGATCCGGGTTACTGCCCCAGCATTTT
>.|TRBJ2-7|.|TRBV7-9
CASSSSGSQAYEQYF
TGTGCCAGCAGCTCCTCAGGGTCCCAGGCCTACGAGCAGTACTTC
>TRBD1|TRBJ2-7|.|TRBV4-1
CASSQRAGQGAWEQYF
TGCGCCAGCAGCCAACGGGCAGGACAGGGGGCCTGGGAGCAGTACTTC
>.|TRBJ1-5|.|TRBV6-5
CASSRRAGSNQPQHF
TGTGCCAGCAGTCGACGGGCGGGGAGCAATCAGCCCCAGCATTTT
>.|TRBJ1-3|.|TRBV25-1
CASRREGNTIYF
TGTGCCAGCAGACGGGAAGGAAACACCATATATTTT
>TRBD2|TRBJ2-1|.|TRBV4-1
CASRRTTSVDEQFF
TGCGCCAGCAGACGGACGACTAGCGTCGATGAGCAGTTCTTC
>.|TRBJ2-7|.|TRBV10-3
CAISVGPSGYEQYF
TGTGCCATCAGTGTGGGACCCTCGGGTTACGAGCAGTACTTC
>.|TRBJ1-2|.|TRBV25-1
CASIGGNYGYTF
TGTGCCAGCATAGGGGGAAACTATGGCTACACCTTC
>.|TRBJ2-7|.|TRBV10-3
CAISVAQGPHEQYF
TGTGCCATCAGTGTCGCCCAGGGCCCCCACGAGCAGTACTTC
>.|TRBJ2-3|.|TRBV7-3
CASSPWGAGTDTQYF
TGTGCCAGCAGCCCTTGGGGGGCAGGCACAGATACGCAGTATTTT
>.|TRBJ1-1|.|TRBV29-1
CSSHTGNTEAFF
TGCAGCTCACATACAGGGAACACTGAAGCTTTCTTT
>.|TRBJ2-1|.|TRBV4-1
CASSSPGSWFF
TGCGCCAGCAGCAGCCCAGGTTCCTGGTTCTTC
>.|TRBJ2-7|.|TRBV25-1
CASGAGTGAFEQYF
TGTGCCAGCGGAGCCGGGACGGGAGCCTTCGAGCAGTACTTC
>TRBD1|TRBJ2-1|few|TRBV29-1
CSVEGTGGEQFF
TGCAGCGTTGAAGGTACAGGGGGCGAGCAGTTCTTC
>TRBD1|TRBJ2-1|.|TRBV4-1
CASSQTGTLNEQFF
TGCGCCAGCAGCCAGACAGGGACCCTCAATGAGCAGTTCTTC
>.|TRBJ2-3|.|TRBV4-1
CASSQVTGPGTDTQYF
TGCGCCAGCAGCCAAGTTACGGGACCTGGCACAGATACGCAGTATTTT
>.|TRBJ2-5|once|TRBV7-7
CASSPTTGEGGETQYF
TGTGCCAGCAGCCCGACGACAGGGGAGGGCGGGGAGACCCAGTACTTC
>.|TRBJ2-7|.|TRBV6-1
CASTPGTYEQYF
TGTGCCAGCACCCCAGGGACCTACGAGCAGTACTTC
>.|TRBJ1-2|.|TRBV11-2
CASSLDTRNYGYTF
TGTGCCAGCAGCTTAGATACTAGGAACTATGGCTACACCTTC
>.|TRBJ2-1|.|TRBV10-3
CAISEGEDPNEQFF
TGTGCCATCAGTGAGGGGGAGGACCCCAATGAGCAGTTCTTC
>.|TRBJ2-3|.|TRBV14
CASSQDYFRFTRTDTQYF
TGTGCCAGCAGCCAAGATTATTTCCGCTTCACACGCACAGATACGCAGTATTTT
>.|TRBJ2-7|.|TRBV30
CAWGTLGPEVSYEQYF
TGTGCCTGGGGTACGCTTGGGCCTGAGGTCTCCTACGAGCAGTACTTC
>.|TRBJ1-4|few|TRBV29-1
CSVDSVGKLFF
TGCAGCGTTGATTCGGTGGGAAAACTGTTTTTT